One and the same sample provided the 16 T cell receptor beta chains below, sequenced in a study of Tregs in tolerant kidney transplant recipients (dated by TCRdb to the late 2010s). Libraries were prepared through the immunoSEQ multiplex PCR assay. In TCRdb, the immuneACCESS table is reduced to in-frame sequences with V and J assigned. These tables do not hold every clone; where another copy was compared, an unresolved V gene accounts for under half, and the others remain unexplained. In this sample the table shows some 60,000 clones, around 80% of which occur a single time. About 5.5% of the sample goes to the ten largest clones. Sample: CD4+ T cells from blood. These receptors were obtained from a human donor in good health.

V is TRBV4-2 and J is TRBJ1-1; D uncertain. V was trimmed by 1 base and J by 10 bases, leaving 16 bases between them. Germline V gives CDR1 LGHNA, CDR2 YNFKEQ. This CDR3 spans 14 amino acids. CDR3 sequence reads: CASSQVGEAARAFF. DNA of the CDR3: TGTGCCAGCAGCCAAGTTGGGGAGGCGGCGCGAGCTTTCTTT.

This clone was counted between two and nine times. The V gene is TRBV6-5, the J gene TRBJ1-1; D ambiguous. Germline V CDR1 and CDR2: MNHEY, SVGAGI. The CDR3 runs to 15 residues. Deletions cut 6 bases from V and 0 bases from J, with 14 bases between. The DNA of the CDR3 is TGTGCCAGCAGGAGTAAGACCTTTTTGAACACTGAAGCTTTCTTT. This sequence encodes CASRSKTFLNTEAFF.

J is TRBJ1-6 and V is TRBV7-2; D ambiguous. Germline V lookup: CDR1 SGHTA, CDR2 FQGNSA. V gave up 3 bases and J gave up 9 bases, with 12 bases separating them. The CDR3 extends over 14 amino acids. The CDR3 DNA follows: TGTGCCAGCAGCTTTGGAGGGCTCGGTTCACCCCTCCACTTT. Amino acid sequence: CASSFGGLGSPLHF.

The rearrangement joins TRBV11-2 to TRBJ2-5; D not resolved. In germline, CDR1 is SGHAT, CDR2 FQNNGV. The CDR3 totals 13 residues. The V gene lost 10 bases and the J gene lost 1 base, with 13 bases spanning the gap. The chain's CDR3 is CATSRGRQETQYF. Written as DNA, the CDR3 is TGTGCCACCAGTAGAGGACGCCAAGAGACCCAGTACTTC.

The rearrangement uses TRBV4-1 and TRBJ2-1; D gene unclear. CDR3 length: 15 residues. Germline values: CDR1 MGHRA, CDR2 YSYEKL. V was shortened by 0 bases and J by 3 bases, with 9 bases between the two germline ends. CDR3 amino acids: CASSQEGTHYNEQFF. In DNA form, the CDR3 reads TGCGCCAGCAGCCAAGAAGGCACTCACTACAATGAGCAGTTCTTC.

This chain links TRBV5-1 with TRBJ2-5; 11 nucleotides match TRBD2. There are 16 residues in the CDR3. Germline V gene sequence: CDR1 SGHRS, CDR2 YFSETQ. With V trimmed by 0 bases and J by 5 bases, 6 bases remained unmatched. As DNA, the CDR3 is TGCGCCAGCAGCTTGGGGCCTAGCGGGGGGCCGGAGACCCAGTACTTC. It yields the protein CASSLGPSGGPETQYF. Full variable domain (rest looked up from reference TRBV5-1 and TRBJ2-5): KAGVTQTPRYLIKTRGQQVTLSCSPISGHRSVSWYQQTPGQGLQFLFEYFSETQRNKGNFPGRFSGRQFSNSRSEMNVSTLELGDSALYLCASSLGPSGGPETQYFGPGTRLLVL.

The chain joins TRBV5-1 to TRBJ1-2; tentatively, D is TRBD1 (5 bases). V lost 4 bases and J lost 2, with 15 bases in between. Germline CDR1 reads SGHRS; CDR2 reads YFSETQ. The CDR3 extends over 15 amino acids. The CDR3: CASSPTGGNNYGYTF. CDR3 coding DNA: TGCGCCAGCAGCCCCACGGGGGGGAACAACTATGGCTACACCTTC.

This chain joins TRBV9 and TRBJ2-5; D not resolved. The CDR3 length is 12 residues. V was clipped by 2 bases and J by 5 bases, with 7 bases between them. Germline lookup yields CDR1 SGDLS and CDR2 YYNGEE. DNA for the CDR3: TGTGCCAGCAGCGTGGGCATGGAGACCCAGTACTTC. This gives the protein CASSVGMETQYF.

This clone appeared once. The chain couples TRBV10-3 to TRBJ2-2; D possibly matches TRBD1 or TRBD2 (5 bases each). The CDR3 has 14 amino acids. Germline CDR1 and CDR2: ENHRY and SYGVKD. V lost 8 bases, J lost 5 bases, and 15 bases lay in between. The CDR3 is CAISGTLLTGELFF. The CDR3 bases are TGTGCCATCTCCGGGACCCTACTTACCGGGGAGCTGTTTTTT.

The CDR3 coding sequence is TGTGCCAGTAGTGATTTCGAAGGACAGGGGGTTGGGTATGGCTACACCTTC. Amino acids: CASSDFEGQGVGYGYTF. The chain combines TRBV19 with TRBJ1-2, with 10 bases fitting TRBD1. This CDR3 region has 17 residues. Germline V lookup: CDR1 LNHDA, CDR2 SQIVND (reference sequence). V was clipped by 5 bases and J by 5 bases; unmatched bases: 14.

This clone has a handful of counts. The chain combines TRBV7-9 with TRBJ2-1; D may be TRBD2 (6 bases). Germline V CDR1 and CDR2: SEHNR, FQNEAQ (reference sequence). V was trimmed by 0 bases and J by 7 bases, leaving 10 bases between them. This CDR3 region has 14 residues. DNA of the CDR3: TGTGCCAGCAGCTTAGCAGGAGGGGTGAATGAGCAGTTCTTC. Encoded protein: CASSLAGGVNEQFF.

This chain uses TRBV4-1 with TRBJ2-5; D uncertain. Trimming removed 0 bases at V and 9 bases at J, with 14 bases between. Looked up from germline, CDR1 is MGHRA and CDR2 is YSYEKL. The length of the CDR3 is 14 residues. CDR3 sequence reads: CASSQEDGLWAQYF. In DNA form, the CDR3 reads TGCGCCAGCAGCCAAGAAGACGGCCTGTGGGCCCAGTACTTC.

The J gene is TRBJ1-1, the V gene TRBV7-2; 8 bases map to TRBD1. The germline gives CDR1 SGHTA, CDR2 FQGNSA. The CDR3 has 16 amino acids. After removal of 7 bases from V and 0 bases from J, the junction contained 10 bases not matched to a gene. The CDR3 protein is CASTFPQGGMNTEAFF. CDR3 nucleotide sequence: TGTGCCAGCACCTTCCCACAGGGGGGGATGAACACTGAAGCTTTCTTT.

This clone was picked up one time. The CDR3 loop reads CASSSPGLAGGPGTQYF. CDR3 nucleotides: TGCGCCAGCAGTTCACCGGGACTAGCGGGAGGGCCGGGTACGCAGTATTTT. The chain employs TRBV5-1 and TRBJ2-3, with 16 bases that match TRBD2. The CDR3 length is 17 residues. The germline gives CDR1 SGHRS, CDR2 YFSETQ. The V segment lost 5 bases and the J segment 8 bases; nucleotides outside the gene matches: 11. Filled out from reference TRBV5-1 and TRBJ2-3, the complete variable domain reads KAGVTQTPRYLIKTRGQQVTLSCSPISGHRSVSWYQQTPGQGLQFLFEYFSETQRNKGNFPGRFSGRQFSNSRSEMNVSTLELGDSALYLCASSSPGLAGGPGTQYFGPGTRLTVL.

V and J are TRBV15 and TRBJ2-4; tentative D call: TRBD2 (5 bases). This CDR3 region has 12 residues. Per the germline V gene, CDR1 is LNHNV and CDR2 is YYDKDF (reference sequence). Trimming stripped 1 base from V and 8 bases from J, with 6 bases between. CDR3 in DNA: TGTGCCACCAGCAGAGCCGGGGACATTCAGTACTTC. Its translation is CATSRAGDIQYF.

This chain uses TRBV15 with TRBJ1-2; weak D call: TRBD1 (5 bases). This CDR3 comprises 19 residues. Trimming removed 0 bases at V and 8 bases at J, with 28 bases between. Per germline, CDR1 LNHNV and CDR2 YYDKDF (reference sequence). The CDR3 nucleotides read TGTGCCACCAGCAGAGATAAGATAAGATTGGGCAGCGGATGGGGGGGCTACACCTTC. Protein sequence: CATSRDKIRLGSGWGGYTF.